This TCR beta chain originates from a study of T cell changes during pregnancy in multiple sclerosis. The repertoire was sequenced with immunoSEQ multiplex PCR; TCRdb's copy has only in-frame clones and lacks some. The sample shows 30,000 to 50,000 clones, 92% of them seen only once. Looked up from germline, CDR1 is SGHDN and CDR2 is FVKESK. The CDR3 sequence is 14 residues long. The V gene lost 4 bases and the J gene lost 1 base, with 11 bases spanning the gap. The sequence derives from a female donor with multiple sclerosis, enrolled in a pregnancy study. This chain uses TRBV14 with TRBJ2-7; tentative D call: TRBD2 (5 bases). The sample in question was CD4+ T cells from peripheral blood mononuclear cells, obtained in the third trimester of pregnancy. The CDR3 bases are TGTGCCAGCAGCCCACCGGGAAGTTCCTACGAGCAGTACTTC. Its translation: CASSPPGSSYEQYF.